The 30 T cell receptor beta chains below come from one sample, sequenced in a study of blood T cells in healthy people across ages. Combining a sample-barcoded 5' primer with a J-beta primer mix, a second PCR ran for roughly 7 to 12 cycles. TCRdb used MiXCR to reprocess the 5' RACE reads, holding one entry per CDR3 protein. The sample lists about 810,000 distinct CDR3 sequences, 35% to 40% occurring once. Sequenced: blood. The receptors were gathered from a man younger than 35 in good health.

The CDR3 loop is CASSPLGGDYGYTF. CDR3 DNA sequence: TGTGCCAGCAGTCCCCTCGGGGGGGACTATGGCTACACCTTC. The chain combines TRBV27 with TRBJ1-2; TRBD1 is a possible D gene (5 bases). CDR1 and CDR2 from the germline V gene are MNHEY and SMNVEV (reference sequence). The V end lost 5 bases, the J end lost 3 bases, and 13 bases lay between the germline ends. CDR3 length equals 14 residues.

This clonotype was seen only a few times. The chain has TRBV20-1 and TRBJ1-5; weak D call: TRBD1 (6 bases). Germline CDR1 DFQATT, CDR2 SNEGSKA (reference sequence). Deletions cut 3 bases from V and 7 bases from J, with 16 bases between. This CDR3 has 14 amino acids. This chain's CDR3 is CSASYGQWAQPQHF. The CDR3, as DNA: TGCAGTGCTAGTTACGGACAGTGGGCCCAGCCCCAGCATTTT.

This sequence joins TRBV2 and TRBJ2-3; 10 bases are a match to TRBD2. Germline-derived CDR1 and CDR2 are SNHLY and FYNNEI. The CDR3 runs 16 residues. Trimming took 6 bases from V and 4 from J; bases not matched to a gene: 10. CDR3 nucleotides: TGTGCCAGCAGCGACATGAAGCGGGGGGGGGCAGATACGCAGTATTTT. It translates to CASSDMKRGGADTQYF.

The chain is built from TRBV15 and TRBJ2-3; D could derive from TRBD1 or TRBD2 (5 bases each). The CDR3 runs 14 residues. Between the trimmed V and J ends, which lost 6 bases and 6 bases, there was a span of 16 bases. In germline, CDR1 is LNHNV, CDR2 YYDKDF (reference sequence). In DNA, the CDR3 is TGTGCCACCAGTCTTGGGGGTTTTACGGATACGCAGTATTTT. Translated, it gives CATSLGGFTDTQYF.

This clonotype was observed at least ten times. DNA for the CDR3: TGCAGTGCTAGAGAGTACAGTTACAATGAGCAGTTCTTC. Translation: CSAREYSYNEQFF. The rearrangement links TRBV20-1 to TRBJ2-1; no definite D call. Germline loops: CDR1 DFQATT, CDR2 SNEGSKA (reference sequence). V was shortened by 0 bases and J by 4 bases, with 7 bases between the two germline ends. The CDR3 has 13 amino acids.

As for this clonotype: Germline and junction disagree at one end, which may indicate a read error. The gene calls are TRBV7-8 and TRBJ2-7; D may correspond to TRBD1 or TRBD2 (5 bases each). The CDR3 contains 14 residues. Per germline, CDR1 SGHVS and CDR2 FQNEAQ. The CDR3 DNA reads TGTGCCAGCAGCTTAGTGGGGACGCTCTACGGGCAGTACTTC. This sequence encodes CASSLVGTLYGQYF. The variable domain in full, completed from reference TRBV7-8 and TRBJ2-7, reads GAGVSQSPRYKVAKRGQDVALRCDPISGHVSLFWYQQALGQGPEFLTYFQNEAQLDKSGLPSDRFFAERPEGSVSTLKIQRTQQEDSAVYLCASSLVGTLYGQYFGPGTRLTVT.

The chain employs TRBV7-9 and TRBJ1-6; D gene ambiguous. The CDR3 totals 13 residues. V dropped 2 bases and J dropped 5 bases, with 4 bases sitting between them. The germline V gene encodes CDR1 SEHNR and CDR2 FQNEAQ (reference sequence). The CDR3 nucleotides read TGTGCCAGCAGCTTAATGGATAATTCACCCCTCCACTTT. This sequence encodes CASSLMDNSPLHF. The whole variable domain, remainder taken from reference TRBV7-9 and TRBJ1-6, is DTGVSQNPRHKITKRGQNVTFRCDPISEHNRLYWYRQTLGQGPEFLTYFQNEAQLEKSRLLSDRFSAERPKGSFSTLEIQRTEQGDSAMYLCASSLMDNSPLHFGNGTRLTVT.

As to this clonotype: This may be a read error: a much more frequent sequence differs by one nucleotide. The chain joins TRBV7-2 to TRBJ2-3; unclear D gene. Germline V CDR1 and CDR2: SGHTA, FQGNSA. This CDR3 is 11 amino acids long. As DNA, the CDR3 is TGTGCCAGCAGCTTTAAAGATTCGCAGTATTTT. It specifies CASSFKDSQYF.

This clonotype was counted a single time. A much larger clone sits a single nucleotide away, making a read error possible. This chain links TRBV4-3 with TRBJ1-2; 7 positions agree with TRBD1. The CDR3 runs to 14 residues. The germline V gene encodes CDR1 LGHNA and CDR2 YSLEER. Losses at the gene ends were 2 bases for V and 12 bases for J; bases not matched to a gene: 12. In nucleotides, the CDR3 is TGCGCCAGCAGCCAAAATACGTGGTTAGGGGGCCACACCTTC. Its protein is CASSQNTWLGGHTF.

This clonotype appeared a few times. This sequence joins TRBV5-5 and TRBJ1-5, with D tentatively TRBD1 (5 bases). V was shortened by 0 bases and J by 6 bases, with 13 bases between the two germline ends. In germline, CDR1 is SGHKS, CDR2 YYEKEE (reference sequence). The CDR3 runs to 15 residues. CDR3 residues: CASSLATSGSQPQHF. In DNA, the CDR3 is TGTGCCAGCAGCTTGGCAACCTCAGGGAGTCAGCCCCAGCATTTT.

This clonotype occurred a few times. J is TRBJ2-2 and V is TRBV20-1, with 7 positions matching TRBD1. V lost 2 bases and J lost 1; bases outside the gene matches: 7. CDR1 is DFQATT, CDR2 SNEGSKA, per germline (reference sequence). The CDR3 is 16 amino acids. In DNA, the CDR3 is TGCAGTGCTAGACGGACGGGACAGCTGAACACCGGGGAGCTGTTTTTT. Its translation is CSARRTGQLNTGELFF.

This chain uses TRBV29-1 with TRBJ2-5, with D possibly being TRBD1 (5 bases). The closer fit of TRBJ2-7 to the DNA end suggests the J call may be wrong. Germline V lookup: CDR1 SQVTM, CDR2 ANQGSEA. The CDR3 has 12 amino acids. The CDR3, as DNA: TGCAGCGTCCTCAAAGGGGTAGACGAGCAGTACTTC. Translating it yields CSVLKGVDEQYF.

The chain has TRBV25-1 and TRBJ1-2; no definite D call. From germline, CDR1 is MGHDK and CDR2 SYGVNS. The CDR3 runs to 13 residues. Trimming cost V 2 bases and J 2 bases, with 6 bases left between them. This CDR3 is CASSERTNYGYTF. The CDR3 DNA reads TGTGCCAGCAGTGAAAGGACCAACTATGGCTACACCTTC.

The chain uses TRBV29-1 and TRBJ2-5, with D possibly being TRBD1 or TRBD2 (5 bases each). The germline gives CDR1 SQVTM, CDR2 ANQGSEA. The CDR3 is 14 residues long. V was trimmed by 6 bases and J by 1 base, leaving 15 bases between them. CDR3 sequence (DNA): TGCAGCGTCCGTGAGGGGTCCATCCAAGAGACCCAGTACTTC. As protein: CSVREGSIQETQYF.

This clonotype was found many times. The gene calls are TRBV29-1 and TRBJ1-2; 8 bases match TRBD1. Germline V gene lookup returns CDR1 SQVTM and CDR2 ANQGSEA. The ends lost 4 bases at V and 1 base at J; junction bases unmatched: 5. The CDR3 loop spans 14 amino acids. The CDR3 region is CSVGRTGINYGYTF. The CDR3 region has the DNA TGCAGCGTTGGGCGGACAGGGATTAACTATGGCTACACCTTC. The variable domain in full, completed from reference TRBV29-1 and TRBJ1-2, reads SAVISQKPSRDICQRGTSLTIQCQVDSQVTMMFWYRQQPGQSLTLIATANQGSEATYESGFVIDKFPISRPNLTFSTLTVSNMSPEDSSIYLCSVGRTGINYGYTFGSGTRLTVV.

CDR3 in DNA: TGTGCCAGCAGTTCTGGGCCTACTCGTTCACCCCTCCACTTT. Protein: CASSSGPTRSPLHF. The rearrangement uses TRBV12-3 or TRBV12-4 and TRBJ1-6; D gene uncertain. The CDR3 length is 14 residues. The germline V and J ends were trimmed by 4 bases and 9 bases, with 13 bases remaining between them.

This clonotype has a handful of counts. The V and J genes are TRBV6-6 and TRBJ1-1; 9 bases fit TRBD1. V trimming: 2 bases; J trimming: 5 bases; junction bases outside the gene matches: 6. CDR1 is MNHNY, CDR2 SVGAGI, per germline (reference sequence). This CDR3 contains 15 residues. The CDR3 DNA follows: TGTGCCAGCAGTTACCCGGGACAGGGAAGGACTGAAGCTTTCTTT. Protein: CASSYPGQGRTEAFF.

This clonotype was picked up many times. The chain links TRBV20-1 to TRBJ1-6, with D tentatively TRBD1 (5 bases). Germline V gene lookup returns CDR1 DFQATT and CDR2 SNEGSKA (reference sequence). The V gene lost 1 base and the J gene lost 5 bases, with 12 bases spanning the gap. This CDR3 has 15 residues. CDR3 nucleotide sequence: TGCAGTGCTAGAGTTTCGGGACTGGATAATTCACCCCTCCACTTT. Its translation: CSARVSGLDNSPLHF.

There are a few counts of this clonotype. The rearrangement links TRBV10-3 to TRBJ1-2, with 8 bases lining up with TRBD1. After removal of 7 bases from V and 8 bases from J, the junction contained 3 bases not matched to a gene. The length of the CDR3 is 11 residues. Germline CDR1 and CDR2: ENHRY and SYGVKD. The CDR3 DNA reads TGTGCCATCACCGGGGACAGGGGCTACACCTTC. It codes for CAITGDRGYTF.

This clonotype turned up a few times. The chain carries TRBV5-1 and TRBJ2-2, with 9 nucleotides matching TRBD1. With V trimmed by 0 bases and J by 4 bases, 4 bases remained unmatched. Germline V gives CDR1 SGHRS, CDR2 YFSETQ. This CDR3 is built from 16 residues. The CDR3 is CASSLAQGAPTGELFF. CDR3 DNA sequence: TGCGCCAGCAGCTTGGCACAGGGGGCCCCCACCGGGGAGCTGTTTTTT.

This chain uses TRBV20-1 with TRBJ1-5; 7 bases are a match to TRBD1. There are 15 residues in the CDR3. Trimming took 4 bases from V and 1 from J; bases not matched to a gene: 7. Germline V CDR1 and CDR2: DFQATT, SNEGSKA (reference sequence). In nucleotides, the CDR3 is TGCAGTGCTAACCAGGCGACAGGGAGCAATCAGCCCCAGCATTTT. It encodes CSANQATGSNQPQHF.

This clonotype was seen more than once but under ten times. The chain joins TRBV7-2 to TRBJ1-5; no reliable D call. Germline CDR1 is SGHTA and CDR2 is FQGNSA. This CDR3 is built from 15 residues. V lost 2 bases and J lost 7, with 15 bases in between. The CDR3 region has the DNA TGTGCCAGCAGCTTAATTCGTGGGGTCGGGCAGCCCCAGCATTTT. Translation: CASSLIRGVGQPQHF.

As to this clonotype: A much more abundant neighbour one base away suggests this may be a read error. This sequence joins TRBV29-1 and TRBJ2-1; unclear D gene. The CDR3 is 11 amino acids. Germline CDR1 is SQVTM and CDR2 is ANQGSEA. V gave up 7 bases and J gave up 7 bases, with 11 bases separating them. The CDR3 reads CSGASRNEQFF. CDR3 coding DNA: TGCAGCGGTGCGTCGAGGAATGAGCAGTTCTTC.

The chain couples TRBV5-1 to TRBJ2-1; perhaps D is TRBD1 or TRBD2 (5 bases each). Trimming took off 3 bases at V and 8 bases at J, with 12 bases between the two ends. Germline V gene sequence: CDR1 SGHRS, CDR2 YFSETQ. The CDR3 covers 13 residues. DNA for the CDR3: TGCGCCAGCAGCTCTCCGGGACGCGATGAGCAGTTCTTC. Its translation: CASSSPGRDEQFF.

V gene TRBV2 combines with J gene TRBJ2-2; 8 nucleotides line up with TRBD1. J was trimmed by 4 bases and V by 6 bases; bases with no gene match: 7. The CDR3 consists of 15 residues. From germline, CDR1 is SNHLY and CDR2 FYNNEI. The CDR3 DNA is TGTGCCAGCAGACCGGACAGGGCAATCACCGGGGAGCTGTTTTTT. Translating gives CASRPDRAITGELFF.

In its sample, this clonotype was seen once. The chain is built from TRBV5-1 and TRBJ2-3; perhaps TRBD1 as D (5 bases). Trimming removed 4 bases at V and 0 bases at J, with 18 bases between. This CDR3 comprises 17 residues. CDR1 SGHRS and CDR2 YFSETQ come from the germline V gene. CDR3 coding DNA: TGCGCCAGCAGCCTAGAAAGACAGTCCGGAAGCACAGATACGCAGTATTTT. Its translation is CASSLERQSGSTDTQYF.

This clonotype appeared a few times. The gene calls are TRBV9 and TRBJ1-4; D is possibly TRBD1 (6 bases). V lost 2 bases and J lost 4, with 12 bases in between. CDR1 is SGDLS, CDR2 YYNGEE, per germline. The CDR3 loop spans 15 amino acids. CDR3 DNA: TGTGCCAGCAGCGTCAGGACAGAGTTTAATGAAAAACTGTTTTTT. Translated, it gives CASSVRTEFNEKLFF.

This clonotype was counted a single time. The junction and the germline gene differ at one end; a read error may be behind it. The genes are TRBV5-1 and TRBJ2-1, with 7 positions matching TRBD2. From germline, CDR1 is SGHRS and CDR2 YFSETQ. The CDR3 length is 16 residues. The CDR3 spells CASSFPPGGTYNEQVF. CDR3 in DNA: TGCGCCAGCAGCTTCCCGCCGGGGGGTACCTACAATGAGCAGGTCTTC.

The chain carries TRBV6-5 and TRBJ2-6; TRBD1 might be the D (5 bases). The germline gives CDR1 MNHEY, CDR2 SVGAGI. The CDR3 runs to 13 residues. V was cut by 7 bases and J by 4 bases, with 8 bases left in between. The CDR3 DNA reads TGTGCCAGCAAGGGGTTGGGGGCCAACGTCCTGACTTTC. It codes for CASKGLGANVLTF.

This clonotype was counted ten times or more. The chain combines TRBV28 with TRBJ2-3; D might be TRBD1 (7 bases). Germline assignment: CDR1 MDHEN and CDR2 SYDVKM. CDR3 length: 15 residues. Trimming shortened V by 5 bases and J by 2 bases, and 14 bases separated the two germline ends. The CDR3, as DNA: TGTGCCAGCAGTAGTGCGGGACAGAACACAGATACGCAGTATTTT. Protein sequence: CASSSAGQNTDTQYF.